A single sample is the source of the 5 T cell receptor beta chains below, sequenced in a study of OX40 agonist ivuxolimab in advanced cancers. TCRdb's copy holds only in-frame clones and misses some; the assay was immunoSEQ multiplex PCR. The data contain 49,000 or so clones, 84% of them singletons. The specimen was CD4+ or CD8+ T cells sorted from blood, collected in a trial of the OX40 agonist ivuxolimab. The receptors originated from an adult with an advanced solid tumor such as melanoma, head and neck, liver or kidney cancer.

This chain connects TRBV6-1 to TRBJ1-2, with D unresolved. The CDR3 length is 15 residues. V was shortened by 4 bases and J by 4 bases, with 16 bases between the two germline ends. Germline CDR1 and CDR2: MNHNS and SASEGT. CDR3 sequence reads: CASSAGSRGSYGYTF. The CDR3 region has the DNA TGTGCCAGCAGTGCTGGGAGCCGTGGTTCCTATGGCTACACCTTC.

The chain carries TRBV10-2 and TRBJ2-5; 7 bases map to TRBD1. The germline V gene encodes CDR1 WSHSY and CDR2 SAAADI. V was pared by 6 bases and J by 3 bases, with 13 bases of the junction left unmatched. The CDR3 has 16 residues. CDR3 loop: CASRHNRDRSKETQYF. Written as DNA, the CDR3 is TGCGCCAGCAGACATAACCGGGACAGAAGTAAAGAGACCCAGTACTTC.

This chain joins TRBV30 and TRBJ2-7; D remains unclear. Trimming took 0 bases from V and 6 from J, leaving 6 bases between them. The CDR3 has 11 amino acids. Germline V gene sequence: CDR1 GTSNPN, CDR2 SVGIG (reference sequence). For the CDR3, the DNA is TGTGCCTGGAGTGTACGAAGCGAGCAGTACTTC. Residues: CAWSVRSEQYF.

The CDR3 here is CASVSRRALDSPLHF. The CDR3 coding sequence is TGTGCCAGCGTGAGTCGCAGGGCGTTGGATTCACCCCTCCACTTT. V and J are TRBV11-2 and TRBJ1-6, with a weak D call TRBD1 (5 bases). Germline V gives CDR1 SGHAT, CDR2 FQNNGV. CDR3 size: 15 residues. The V end was cut by 8 bases, the J end by 8 bases, with 19 bases between.

The gene calls are TRBV27 and TRBJ2-1; 7 nucleotides agree with TRBD2. V trimming: 7 bases; J trimming: 7 bases; junction bases outside the gene matches: 7. The CDR3 loop spans 13 amino acids. Germline V lookup: CDR1 MNHEY, CDR2 SMNVEV (reference sequence). CDR3 coding DNA: TGTGCCAGCACCGCGACTAGCCTAAATGAGCAGTTCTTC. Protein sequence: CASTATSLNEQFF.